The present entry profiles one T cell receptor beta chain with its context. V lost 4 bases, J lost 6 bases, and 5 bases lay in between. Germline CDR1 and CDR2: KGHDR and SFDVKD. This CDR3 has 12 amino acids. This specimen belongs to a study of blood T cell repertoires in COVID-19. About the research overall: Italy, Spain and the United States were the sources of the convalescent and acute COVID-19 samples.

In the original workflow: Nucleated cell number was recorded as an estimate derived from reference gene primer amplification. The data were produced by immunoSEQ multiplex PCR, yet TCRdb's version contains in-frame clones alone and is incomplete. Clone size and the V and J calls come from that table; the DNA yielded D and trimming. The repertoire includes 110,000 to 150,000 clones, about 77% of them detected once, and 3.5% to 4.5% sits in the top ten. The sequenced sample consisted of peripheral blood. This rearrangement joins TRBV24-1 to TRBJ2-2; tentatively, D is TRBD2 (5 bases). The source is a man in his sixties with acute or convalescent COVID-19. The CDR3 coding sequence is TGTGCCACCAGTGAGCGGGCCGGGGAGCTGTTTTTT. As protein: CATSERAGELFF.